This is a list of T cell receptor beta chains from one sample in a study of CD8+ T cells in alopecia areata. The table came from immunoSEQ multiplex PCR; TCRdb's copy has only in-frame clones and leaves some out. The repertoire consists of over 250,000 clones, with 60% occurring once and the leading ten covering about 0.89%. Material: CD4+ T cells sorted from blood, obtained at roughly week 52, from a patient treated with tofacitinib. These receptors all come from a human donor with alopecia areata. Each CDR3 is given with its conserved first and last residue. The D gene is left open where the match is weak. Clone size, where shown, is once, few, many, or a class for clones that have expanded.

J: TRBJ1-1; V: TRBV7-9; size: .; D: .; DNA: TGTGCCAGCAGTTTACAAGGCATGAACACTGAAGCTTTCTTT; CDR3: CASSLQGMNTEAFF
J: TRBJ1-6; V: TRBV5-1; size: .; D: .; DNA: TGCGCCAGCAGCTTGCCGGGGGCTGATTCACCCCTCCACTTT; CDR3: CASSLPGADSPLHF
J: TRBJ2-3; V: TRBV29-1; size: few; D: TRBD1; DNA: TGCAGCGTCGAGACAGGGGGCACAGATACGCAGTATTTT; CDR3: CSVETGGTDTQYF
J: TRBJ1-5; V: TRBV6-1; size: .; D: .; DNA: TGTGCCAGTGGCCGAGTAATGGGCAATCAGCCCCAGCATTTT; CDR3: CASGRVMGNQPQHF
J: TRBJ2-7; V: TRBV12-5; size: few; D: .; DNA: TGTGCTAGTGGTTTGTCCGAGCAGTACTTC; CDR3: CASGLSEQYF
J: TRBJ2-5; V: TRBV7-8; size: .; D: .; DNA: TGTGCCAGCAGCCCGGCTCGGGGGAGTATGTACTTC; CDR3: CASSPARGSMYF
J: TRBJ1-2; V: TRBV6-1; size: .; D: .; DNA: TGTGCCAGCAGACCCTGGGGAGTCTATGGCTACACCTTC; CDR3: CASRPWGVYGYTF
J: TRBJ1-2; V: TRBV5-4; size: .; D: TRBD1; DNA: TGTGCCAGCAGCCCCGGACAGGGGTATGGCTACACCTTC; CDR3: CASSPGQGYGYTF
J: TRBJ2-7; V: TRBV30; size: once; D: .; DNA: TGTGCCTGGAGTGTATGGGGGCTCAACGAGCAGTACTTC; CDR3: CAWSVWGLNEQYF
J: TRBJ1-1; V: TRBV7-2; size: .; D: .; DNA: TGTGCCAGCAGCTTACTGGGAGAGAACACTGAAGCTTTCTTT; CDR3: CASSLLGENTEAFF
J: TRBJ2-3; V: TRBV15; size: .; D: .; DNA: TGTGCCACCAGCGCTGCCAGGGGAGGGCTAAATACGCAGTATTTT; CDR3: CATSAARGGLNTQYF
J: TRBJ2-2; V: TRBV2; size: .; D: .; DNA: TGTGCCAGCAGGAACAGGGCGGTGGGCACCGGGGAGCTGTTTTTT; CDR3: CASRNRAVGTGELFF
J: TRBJ1-4; V: TRBV5-1; size: .; D: TRBD1; DNA: TGCGCCAGCGGGTTATCGACAGGGCCGAATGAAAAACTGTTTTTT; CDR3: CASGLSTGPNEKLFF
J: TRBJ2-1; V: TRBV4-1; size: many; D: TRBD2; DNA: TGCGCCAGCAGCCAAGTATTCGTAGGGACTAGAACCGAACGGCAGTTCTTC; CDR3: CASSQVFVGTRTERQFF
J: TRBJ1-1; V: TRBV7-2; size: few; D: .; DNA: TGTGCCAGCAGCGTGGTGAAGTACACTGAAGCTTTCTTT; CDR3: CASSVVKYTEAFF
J: TRBJ1-2; V: TRBV2; size: once; D: .; DNA: TGTGCCAGCAGTGACGCCGGGGCGGGCTACACCTTC; CDR3: CASSDAGAGYTF
J: TRBJ1-5; V: TRBV30; size: .; D: .; DNA: TGTGCCTGGAGCGGACAGAGCAATCAGCCCCAGCATTTT; CDR3: CAWSGQSNQPQHF
J: TRBJ2-3; V: TRBV4-1; size: .; D: TRBD2; DNA: TGCGCCAGCAGCCATAACCTGGGGGGGGCAGATACGCAGTATTTT; CDR3: CASSHNLGGADTQYF
J: TRBJ2-5; V: TRBV6-5; size: .; D: .; DNA: TGTGCCAGCACCCAGCGCGAGACCCAGTACTTC; CDR3: CASTQRETQYF
J: TRBJ1-1; V: TRBV25-1; size: .; D: .; DNA: TGTGCCAGCAGTGTTCAGGCGAACACTGAAGCTTTCTTT; CDR3: CASSVQANTEAFF
J: TRBJ2-7; V: TRBV15; size: .; D: TRBD1; DNA: TGTGCCACCAGACAGGGGGGCTCCTACGAGCAGTACTTC; CDR3: CATRQGGSYEQYF
J: TRBJ2-3; V: TRBV27; size: .; D: TRBD1; DNA: TGTGCCAGCAGTGCACGACAGGGGAGAGGAGATACGCAGTATTTT; CDR3: CASSARQGRGDTQYF
J: TRBJ1-2; V: TRBV9; size: few; D: .; DNA: TGTGCCAGCAGCGTACCCGTGGGGGGGGGCCTCTATGGCTACACCTTC; CDR3: CASSVPVGGGLYGYTF
J: TRBJ2-3; V: TRBV30; size: .; D: .; DNA: TGTGCCTGGAGGGCGACTCCACAAGATACGCAGTATTTT; CDR3: CAWRATPQDTQYF
J: TRBJ2-7; V: TRBV7-3; size: .; D: .; DNA: TGTGCCAGCAGTACGGGACGGAGCTACGAGCAGTACTTC; CDR3: CASSTGRSYEQYF
J: TRBJ1-2; V: TRBV30; size: .; D: .; DNA: TGTGCCTGGAGCCCTTCGAACTACTATGGCTACACCTTC; CDR3: CAWSPSNYYGYTF
J: TRBJ2-5; V: TRBV2; size: few; D: .; DNA: TGTGCCAGCAGTGTAGGGGAAGAGACCCAGTACTTC; CDR3: CASSVGEETQYF
J: TRBJ2-7; V: TRBV5-4; size: few; D: TRBD2; DNA: TGTGCCAGCAGCTTCCCACTAGCGTACGAGCAGTACTTC; CDR3: CASSFPLAYEQYF
J: TRBJ2-2; V: TRBV6-5; size: few; D: .; DNA: TGTGCCAGCAGTTACTGGGCGTCAACCGGGGAGCTGTTTTTT; CDR3: CASSYWASTGELFF
J: TRBJ2-5; V: TRBV29-1; size: few; D: .; DNA: TGCAGCACTGGGGAGACCCAGTACTTC; CDR3: CSTGETQYF
J: TRBJ1-5; V: TRBV6-5; size: .; D: .; DNA: TGTGCCAGCAGCCCCAGGGACAGCAATCAGCCCCAGCATTTT; CDR3: CASSPRDSNQPQHF
J: TRBJ1-6; V: TRBV18; size: once; D: .; DNA: TGTGCCAGCTCACAACCGGCGGTCCATAATTCACCCCTCCACTTT; CDR3: CASSQPAVHNSPLHF
J: TRBJ1-1; V: TRBV29-1; size: .; D: TRBD1; DNA: TGCAGTGACAGGGGGCGCAGGGGGACTGAAGCTTTCTTT; CDR3: CSDRGRRGTEAFF
J: TRBJ1-2; V: TRBV5-4; size: .; D: .; DNA: TGTGCCAGCAGCACGGACCCAAAACCTCATGGCTACACCTTC; CDR3: CASSTDPKPHGYTF
J: TRBJ2-5; V: TRBV11-2; size: .; D: .; DNA: TGTGCCAGCAGCTTAGTGTCCAGTAGGGGAGAGACCCAGTACTTC; CDR3: CASSLVSSRGETQYF
J: TRBJ1-6; V: TRBV18; size: .; D: TRBD1; DNA: TGTGCCAGCTCACCACTCCGAGGGACAGGGGATTCACCCCTCCACTTT; CDR3: CASSPLRGTGDSPLHF
J: TRBJ1-2; V: TRBV7-2; size: .; D: TRBD1; DNA: TGTGCCAGCAGCCCACAGACAGGGGAGGGTGGCTACACCTTC; CDR3: CASSPQTGEGGYTF
J: TRBJ1-5; V: TRBV4-2; size: .; D: .; DNA: TGTGCCAGCAGCCAACGTCGGTTCTTTCAGCCCCAGCATTTT; CDR3: CASSQRRFFQPQHF
J: TRBJ2-3; V: TRBV7-2; size: few; D: .; DNA: TGTGCCAGCAGCTTAGAACCGGGCCCCTTGCCCCATTTT; CDR3: CASSLEPGPLPHF
J: TRBJ1-6; V: TRBV7-2; size: few; D: .; DNA: TGTGCCAGCAGCTTACAGGGGAGGACACCCCTCCACTTT; CDR3: CASSLQGRTPLHF
J: TRBJ2-2; V: TRBV7-8; size: .; D: .; DNA: TGTGCCAGCAGCCAACAGGGTACCGGGGAGCTGTTTTTT; CDR3: CASSQQGTGELFF
J: TRBJ2-2; V: TRBV30; size: .; D: .; DNA: TGTGCCTGGCCCCGTTTAGGCACCGGGGAGCTGTTTTTT; CDR3: CAWPRLGTGELFF
J: TRBJ2-5; V: TRBV29-1; size: few; D: .; DNA: TGCAGCGTTGGGGTCCAAGAGACCCAGTACTTC; CDR3: CSVGVQETQYF
J: TRBJ1-3; V: TRBV9; size: few; D: .; DNA: TGTGCCAGCAGCGTAGAAAGGATTCCTGGAATAGCTGGAAACACCATATATTTT; CDR3: CASSVERIPGIAGNTIYF
J: TRBJ2-7; V: TRBV25-1; size: once; D: TRBD2; DNA: TGTGCCAGCAGCCGAACCGGGACTAGCGGGATACCCTACGAGCAGTACTTC; CDR3: CASSRTGTSGIPYEQYF
J: TRBJ2-7; V: TRBV5-6; size: .; D: .; DNA: TGTGCCAGCAGCTTGGACGGGGGACGGAGCTCCTACGAGCAGTACTTC; CDR3: CASSLDGGRSSYEQYF
J: TRBJ2-3; V: TRBV29-1; size: .; D: .; DNA: TGCAGCGCCATCACACCCCTTAGCACAGATACGCAGTATTTT; CDR3: CSAITPLSTDTQYF
J: TRBJ2-7; V: TRBV30; size: .; D: .; DNA: TGTGCCTGGGAGGACGTCTACGAGCAGTACTTC; CDR3: CAWEDVYEQYF
J: TRBJ2-2; V: TRBV5-1; size: .; D: .; DNA: TGCGCCAGCAGCTTGATGGGTTCTGTCACCGGGGAGCTGTTTTTT; CDR3: CASSLMGSVTGELFF
J: TRBJ1-1; V: TRBV4-1; size: .; D: .; DNA: TGCGCCAGCAGCCAAAAGCCTGGGAATCGGACTGAAGCTTTCTTT; CDR3: CASSQKPGNRTEAFF
J: TRBJ1-1; V: TRBV19; size: .; D: TRBD1; DNA: TGTGCCAGTAGTGCTAGACAGGGATCTGGCACTGAAGCTTTCTTT; CDR3: CASSARQGSGTEAFF
J: TRBJ1-5; V: TRBV6-5; size: .; D: .; DNA: TGTGCCAGCAGTTACTCGAGTGGGGGCAATCAGCCCCAGCATTTT; CDR3: CASSYSSGGNQPQHF
J: TRBJ2-7; V: TRBV11-2; size: .; D: .; DNA: TGTGCCAGCAGCTTAGCAGGGTGGAGCTCCTACGAGCAGTACTTC; CDR3: CASSLAGWSSYEQYF
J: TRBJ1-1; V: TRBV7-4; size: few; D: .; DNA: TGTGCCAGCAGAGTCACCGGGACGGGAGGGAGAGCTTTCTTT; CDR3: CASRVTGTGGRAFF
J: TRBJ1-2; V: TRBV4-3; size: few; D: TRBD1; DNA: TGCGCCAGCAGCCAAATAGGACAGGGGGGAGGCTACACCTTC; CDR3: CASSQIGQGGGYTF
J: TRBJ2-1; V: TRBV7-8; size: .; D: TRBD2; DNA: TGTGCCAGCAGCTACAGCGGGACTAGACTCGGGGAGCAGTTCTTC; CDR3: CASSYSGTRLGEQFF
J: TRBJ2-7; V: TRBV30; size: .; D: .; DNA: TGTGCCTGGAGTGTAAGGACCTACGAGCAGTACTTC; CDR3: CAWSVRTYEQYF